Listed below are T cell receptor beta chains from one sample, sequenced in a study of cytomegalovirus exposure and HLA in healthy donors. Sequencing used immunoSEQ multiplex PCR; TCRdb keeps in-frame clones, though not all of them. Seen here are about 190,000 clones, more than 70% observed once, and the top ten hold more than 4.5%. Sequencing input: PBMCs. These receptors were taken from a man aged 25-40 years in good health and CMV-seropositive. The CDR3 runs from the conserved cysteine through the conserved F or W. A D gene is named only where the DNA matches it firmly. Part of the rows lack a size; the others show once, few, many or a class for expanded clones.

D gene	V gene	clone size	J gene	CDR3 protein	CDR3 DNA
TRBD2	TRBV7-2	NA	TRBJ2-1	CASSWTSGGGDEQFF	TGTGCCAGCAGCTGGACTAGCGGGGGAGGTGATGAGCAGTTCTTC
NA	TRBV6-6	NA	TRBJ2-7	CASSGSTGRDLYEQYF	TGTGCCAGCAGTGGATCGACAGGGCGGGACCTCTACGAGCAGTACTTC
NA	TRBV7-9	NA	TRBJ1-4	CSSKGQTNEKLFF	TGTTCCAGCAAGGGGCAGACTAATGAAAAACTGTTTTTT
NA	TRBV5-4	NA	TRBJ2-1	CASSLVSGVSNEQFF	TGTGCCAGCAGCTTGGTTTCAGGGGTAAGCAATGAGCAGTTCTTC
NA	TRBV18	NA	TRBJ1-1	CASSPSTTENTEAFF	TGTGCCAGCTCACCATCTACAACAGAGAACACTGAAGCTTTCTTT
TRBD2	TRBV2	NA	TRBJ2-3	CASRLAGSTQYF	TGTGCCAGCCGCCTAGCGGGTTCGACGCAGTATTTT
TRBD1	TRBV5-1	NA	TRBJ2-2	CASSPGTGGFGELFF	TGCGCCAGCAGCCCCGGGACAGGGGGCTTCGGGGAGCTGTTTTTT
NA	TRBV7-9	NA	TRBJ2-7	CSSSQGQGNYEQYF	TGTTCCAGCAGCCAAGGCCAGGGAAACTACGAGCAGTACTTC
NA	TRBV7-9	NA	TRBJ1-3	CASSLAETVLNRNTIYF	TGTGCCAGCAGCTTAGCGGAGACAGTTTTAAATCGGAACACCATATATTTT
NA	TRBV7-3	once	TRBJ2-3	CASSLNSAVTDTQYF	TGTGCCAGCAGCTTAAATAGCGCGGTCACAGATACGCAGTATTTT
TRBD1	TRBV15	few	TRBJ2-5	CATSRYRDREGRETQYF	TGTGCCACCAGCAGATACCGGGACAGGGAGGGAAGAGAGACCCAGTACTTC
TRBD1	TRBV9	few	TRBJ2-7	CASSVNAPGQTEEQYF	TGTGCCAGCAGCGTCAACGCCCCGGGACAGACGGAGGAGCAGTACTTC
TRBD1	TRBV7-9	NA	TRBJ1-3	CASSLVPTGQNTIYF	TGTGCCAGCAGCTTAGTTCCGACAGGGCAAAACACCATATATTTT
TRBD2	TRBV6-5	NA	TRBJ2-1	CASSPSGGARDEQFF	TGTGCCAGCAGTCCGAGCGGGGGGGCCCGGGATGAGCAGTTCTTC
NA	TRBV7-2	NA	TRBJ2-7	CASSLRKGLTGYEQYF	TGTGCCAGCAGCTTGAGGAAGGGGTTGACCGGCTACGAGCAGTACTTC
NA	TRBV20-1	few	TRBJ2-7	CSARETYEQYF	TGCAGTGCTAGGGAGACCTACGAGCAGTACTTC
NA	TRBV6-5	NA	TRBJ1-2	CASSYSRTVLYGYTF	TGTGCCAGCAGTTACTCAAGGACAGTCCTCTATGGCTACACCTTC
NA	TRBV20-1	NA	TRBJ2-1	CSGLVNEQFF	TGCAGTGGTCTCGTCAATGAGCAGTTCTTC
NA	TRBV30	few	TRBJ1-5	CAWSVRGGGISGNQPQHF	TGTGCCTGGAGTGTACGTGGTGGGGGGATTAGCGGCAATCAGCCCCAGCATTTT
NA	TRBV27	NA	TRBJ1-1	CASSLRQGWSEAFF	TGTGCCAGCAGTTTAAGGCAGGGCTGGTCTGAAGCTTTCTTT
NA	TRBV7-9	NA	TRBJ2-3	CASSLTARGADTQYF	TGTGCCAGCAGCTTAACGGCCAGGGGGGCAGATACGCAGTATTTT
TRBD2	TRBV7-2	NA	TRBJ2-3	CASSGGADTQYF	TGTGCCAGCAGCGGGGGGGCAGATACGCAGTATTTT
NA	TRBV6-6	NA	TRBJ1-1	CASSYSRVRTEAFF	TGTGCCAGCAGTTATTCGCGAGTCCGGACTGAAGCTTTCTTT
NA	TRBV4-2	NA	TRBJ1-3	CASSRPGSPSGNTIYF	TGTGCCAGCAGCAGGCCGGGGTCCCCCTCTGGAAACACCATATATTTT
NA	TRBV2	NA	TRBJ1-6	CASSVDKELSSYNSPLHF	TGTGCCAGCAGTGTGGACAAAGAATTGAGCTCCTATAATTCACCCCTCCACTTT
NA	TRBV4-2	NA	TRBJ1-5	CASSHFWGADQPQHF	TGTGCCAGCAGCCATTTTTGGGGAGCGGATCAGCCCCAGCATTTT
TRBD1	TRBV13	NA	TRBJ1-6	CASSLPGQGDSPLHF	TGTGCCAGCAGCCTACCGGGACAGGGTGATTCACCCCTCCACTTT
NA	TRBV14	NA	TRBJ1-6	CASSQGRLNSPLHF	TGTGCCAGCAGCCAGGGGCGGTTAAATTCACCCCTCCACTTT
TRBD1	TRBV18	NA	TRBJ2-5	CASSPPRTGGAWKTQYF	TGTGCCAGCTCACCACCGAGGACAGGGGGCGCTTGGAAGACCCAGTACTTC
TRBD1	TRBV9	NA	TRBJ2-1	CASSPGDRNNEQFF	TGTGCCAGCAGCCCCGGGGACAGGAACAATGAGCAGTTCTTC
NA	TRBV27	once	TRBJ2-1	CASSPRGAGDSNEQFF	TGTGCCAGCAGCCCAAGGGGGGCGGGAGATAGTAATGAGCAGTTCTTC
NA	TRBV7-8	NA	TRBJ2-1	CASSTTTRSYNEQFF	TGTGCCAGCAGTACGACTACCCGATCCTACAATGAGCAGTTCTTC
TRBD1	TRBV18	NA	TRBJ1-4	CASSPSGTGGRNEKLFF	TGTGCCAGCTCACCATCCGGGACAGGGGGACGGAATGAAAAACTGTTTTTT
TRBD2	TRBV28	NA	TRBJ2-7	CASLAGTSVAYEQYF	TGTGCCAGCCTCGCCGGGACTAGCGTGGCCTACGAGCAGTACTTC
NA	TRBV30	NA	TRBJ1-2	CAWSFGANYGYTF	TGTGCCTGGAGCTTCGGAGCAAACTATGGCTACACCTTC
TRBD1	TRBV5-5	NA	TRBJ2-7	CASSLVTGGKGYEQYF	TGTGCCAGCAGCCTCGTGACAGGGGGGAAGGGCTACGAGCAGTACTTC
NA	TRBV6-5	NA	TRBJ2-7	CASSSSGTYLYEQYF	TGTGCCAGCAGTAGTTCGGGGACTTACTTGTACGAGCAGTACTTC
NA	TRBV11-2	NA	TRBJ1-1	CASSLLSLGTPGMNTEAFF	TGTGCCAGCAGCTTATTGTCACTCGGGACTCCGGGCATGAACACTGAAGCTTTCTTT
NA	TRBV7-9	few	TRBJ1-6	CASSFLVTDSPLHF	TGTGCCAGCAGCTTCCTTGTTACAGATTCACCCCTCCACTTT
NA	TRBV28	NA	TRBJ1-5	CASRGDRNQPQHF	TGTGCCAGCAGGGGTGACAGAAATCAGCCCCAGCATTTT
TRBD1	TRBV9	NA	TRBJ2-5	CASSVAGAGGASVETQYF	TGTGCCAGCAGCGTAGCTGGGGCAGGGGGCGCGAGCGTAGAGACCCAGTACTTC
TRBD2	TRBV19	NA	TRBJ2-1	CASSTTRTSGRYEQFF	TGTGCCAGTAGTACCACACGGACTAGCGGGAGATATGAGCAGTTCTTC
TRBD1	TRBV4-3	once	TRBJ1-2	CASSQTGQGAGYGYTF	TGCGCCAGCAGCCAAACGGGACAGGGGGCGGGATATGGCTACACCTTC
NA	TRBV7-3	NA	TRBJ2-7	CASSSQGSYEQYF	TGTGCCAGCAGCTCACAGGGTTCCTACGAGCAGTACTTC
TRBD1	TRBV28	NA	TRBJ1-2	CASSLPLGTGDYGYTF	TGTGCCAGCAGTCTTCCCCTAGGGACAGGAGACTATGGCTACACCTTC
TRBD1	TRBV5-1	NA	TRBJ2-7	CASSFGDRGNEQYF	TGCGCCAGCAGCTTTGGGGACAGGGGGAACGAGCAGTACTTC
NA	TRBV18	NA	TRBJ1-3	CASSLSTVSGNTIYF	TGTGCCAGCTCACTCTCGACAGTTTCTGGAAACACCATATATTTT
TRBD2	TRBV5-1	NA	TRBJ2-3	CASSPWTSSTDTQYF	TGCGCCAGCAGCCCGTGGACTAGCAGCACAGATACGCAGTATTTT
NA	TRBV28	NA	TRBJ2-7	CASSSSRAGDYEQYF	NA
TRBD1	TRBV25-1	few	TRBJ1-2	CASTPGQGGYGYTF	TGTGCCAGCACCCCGGGACAGGGAGGCTATGGCTACACCTTC